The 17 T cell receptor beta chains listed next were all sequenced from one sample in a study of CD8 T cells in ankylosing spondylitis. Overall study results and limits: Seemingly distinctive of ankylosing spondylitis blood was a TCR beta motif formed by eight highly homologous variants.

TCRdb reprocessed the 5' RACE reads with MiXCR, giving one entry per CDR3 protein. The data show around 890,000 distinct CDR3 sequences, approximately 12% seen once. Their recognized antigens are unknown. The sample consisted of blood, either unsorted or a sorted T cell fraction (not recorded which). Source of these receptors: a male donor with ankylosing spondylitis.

The CDR3 sequence is CASTQDASRDTQYF. For the CDR3, the DNA is TGTGCCAGTACCCAGGACGCCTCTAGGGATACGCAGTATTTT. The rearrangement uses TRBV19 and TRBJ2-3; D gene ambiguous. The V gene lost 7 bases and the J gene lost 6 bases, with 17 bases spanning the gap. The CDR3 length is 14 residues. Per germline, CDR1 LNHDA and CDR2 SQIVND (reference sequence).

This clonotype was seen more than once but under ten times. CDR3 in amino acids: CASKRTGVRDEQYF. The CDR3 DNA follows: TGCGCCAGCAAAAGGACGGGAGTAAGAGACGAGCAGTACTTC. This chain uses TRBV5-1 with TRBJ2-7, with TRBD2 as a possible D gene (6 bases). CDR3 length equals 14 residues. The V and J ends lost 6 bases and 5 bases respectively, with 18 bases between them. CDR1 and CDR2 from the germline V gene are SGHRS and YFSETQ.

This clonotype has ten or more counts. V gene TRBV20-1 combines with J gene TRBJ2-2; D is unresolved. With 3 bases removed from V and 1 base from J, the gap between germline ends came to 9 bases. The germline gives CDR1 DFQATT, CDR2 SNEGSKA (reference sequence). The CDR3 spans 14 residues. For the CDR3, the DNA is TGCAGTGCTAGCGGCCGATTGAACACCGGGGAGCTGTTTTTT. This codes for CSASGRLNTGELFF.

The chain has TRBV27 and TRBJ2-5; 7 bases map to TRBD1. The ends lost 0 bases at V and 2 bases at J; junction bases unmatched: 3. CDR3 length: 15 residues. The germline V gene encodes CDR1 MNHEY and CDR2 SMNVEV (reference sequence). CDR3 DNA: TGTGCCAGCAGTTTATCGGGACAGACACAAGAGACCCAGTACTTC. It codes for CASSLSGQTQETQYF.

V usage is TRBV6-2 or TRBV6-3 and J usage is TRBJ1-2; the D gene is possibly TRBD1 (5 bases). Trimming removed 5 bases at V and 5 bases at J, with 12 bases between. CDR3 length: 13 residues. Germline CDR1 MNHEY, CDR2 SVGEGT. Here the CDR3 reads CASSEGLIYGYTF. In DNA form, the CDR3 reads TGTGCCAGCAGTGAGGGACTGATTTATGGCTACACCTTC.

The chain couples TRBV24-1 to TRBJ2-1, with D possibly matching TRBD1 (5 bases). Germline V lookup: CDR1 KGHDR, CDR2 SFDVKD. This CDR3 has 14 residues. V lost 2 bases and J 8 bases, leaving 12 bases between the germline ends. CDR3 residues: CATSDYGRVDEQFF. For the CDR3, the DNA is TGTGCCACCAGTGATTATGGCAGGGTGGATGAGCAGTTCTTC.

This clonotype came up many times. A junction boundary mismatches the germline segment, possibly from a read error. The CDR3 loop reads CASSLEAGGQETQYF. The CDR3 DNA reads TGTGCCAGCAGCCTGGAAGCGGGTGGGCAAGAGACCCAGTACTTC. The V call is TRBV5-1, the J call TRBJ2-5; tentative D call: TRBD2 (6 bases). The CDR3 covers 15 residues. Germline-derived CDR1 and CDR2 are SGHRS and YFSETQ. The variable domain in full, with the rest retrieved from reference TRBV5-1 and TRBJ2-5, is KAGVTQTPRYLIKTRGQQVTLSCSPISGHRSVSWYQQTPGQGLQFLFEYFSETQRNKGNFPGRFSGRQFSNSRSEMNVSTLELGDSALYLCASSLEAGGQETQYFGPGTRLLVL.

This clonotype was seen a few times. CDR3 DNA sequence: TGTGCCAGCAGCCCCGGGGCTAAACTCCAAGAGACCCAGTACTTC. Residues: CASSPGAKLQETQYF. J is TRBJ2-5 and V is TRBV12-3 or TRBV12-4; either TRBD1 or TRBD2 may supply D (5 bases each). Trimming pared 6 bases from V and 1 base from J, leaving 15 bases between. This CDR3 contains 15 residues.

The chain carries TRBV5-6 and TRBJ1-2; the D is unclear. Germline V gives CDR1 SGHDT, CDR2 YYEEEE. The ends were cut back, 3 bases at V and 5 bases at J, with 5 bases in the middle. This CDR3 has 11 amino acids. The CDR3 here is CASSWRYGYTF. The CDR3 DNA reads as TGTGCCAGCAGCTGGCGATATGGCTACACCTTC.

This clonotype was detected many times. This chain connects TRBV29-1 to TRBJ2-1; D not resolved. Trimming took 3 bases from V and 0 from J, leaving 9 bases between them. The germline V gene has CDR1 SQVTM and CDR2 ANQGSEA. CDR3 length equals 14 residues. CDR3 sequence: CSVELGISYNEQFF. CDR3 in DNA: TGCAGCGTTGAGCTGGGGATCTCCTACAATGAGCAGTTCTTC.

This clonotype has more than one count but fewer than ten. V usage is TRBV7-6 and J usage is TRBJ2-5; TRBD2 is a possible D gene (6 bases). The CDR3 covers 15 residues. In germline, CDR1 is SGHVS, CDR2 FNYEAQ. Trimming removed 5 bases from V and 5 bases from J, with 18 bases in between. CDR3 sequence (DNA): TGTGCCAGCAGCCTACATGGAGGGCAGGAGGAGACCCAGTACTTC. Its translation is CASSLHGGQEETQYF.

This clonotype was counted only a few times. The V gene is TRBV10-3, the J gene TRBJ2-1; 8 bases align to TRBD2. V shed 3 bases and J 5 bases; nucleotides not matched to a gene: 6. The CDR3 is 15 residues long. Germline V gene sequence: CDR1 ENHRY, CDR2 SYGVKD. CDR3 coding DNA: TGTGCCATCAGTGATATCAGCGGGGGTAACAATGAGCAGTTCTTC. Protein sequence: CAISDISGGNNEQFF.

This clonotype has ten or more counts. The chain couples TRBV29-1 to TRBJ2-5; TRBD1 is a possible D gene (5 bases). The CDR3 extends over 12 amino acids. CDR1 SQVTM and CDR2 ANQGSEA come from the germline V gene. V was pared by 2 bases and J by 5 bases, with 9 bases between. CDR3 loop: CSVEQGWETQYF. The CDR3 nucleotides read TGCAGCGTTGAACAGGGTTGGGAGACCCAGTACTTC.

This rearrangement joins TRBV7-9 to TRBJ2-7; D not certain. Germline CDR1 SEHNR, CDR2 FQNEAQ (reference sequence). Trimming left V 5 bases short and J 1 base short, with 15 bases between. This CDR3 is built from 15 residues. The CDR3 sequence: CASSPKTWTSYEQYF. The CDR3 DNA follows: TGTGCCAGCAGCCCTAAGACCTGGACGTCCTACGAGCAGTACTTC.

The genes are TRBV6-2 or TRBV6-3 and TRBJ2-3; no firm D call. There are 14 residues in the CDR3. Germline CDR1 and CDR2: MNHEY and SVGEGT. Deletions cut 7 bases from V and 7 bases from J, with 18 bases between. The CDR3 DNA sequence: TGTGCCAGCACCGGGCCATCCGGTGTGAATACGCAGTATTTT. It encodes CASTGPSGVNTQYF.

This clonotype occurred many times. CDR3 nucleotides: TGTGCCAGCCTAGACTCTTCCAAAAACATTCAGTACTTC. Translation: CASLDSSKNIQYF. The gene calls are TRBV28 and TRBJ2-4; the D is unclear. The CDR3 runs 13 residues. Trimming took off 8 bases at V and 2 bases at J, with 10 bases between the two ends. Germline V gives CDR1 MDHEN, CDR2 SYDVKM. Combining the CDR3 with reference TRBV28 and TRBJ2-4 gives the whole variable domain DVKVTQSSRYLVKRTGEKVFLECVQDMDHENMFWYRQDPGLGLRLIYFSYDVKMKEKGDIPEGYSVSREKKERFSLILESASTNQTSMYLCASLDSSKNIQYFGAGTRLSVL.

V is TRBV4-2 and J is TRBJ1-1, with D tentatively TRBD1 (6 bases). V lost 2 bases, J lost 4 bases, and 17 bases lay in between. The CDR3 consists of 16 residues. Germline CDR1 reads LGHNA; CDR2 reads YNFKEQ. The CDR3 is CASSQTYTGTPTEAFF. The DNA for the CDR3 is TGTGCCAGCAGCCAAACTTACACAGGGACACCCACTGAAGCTTTCTTT.